Below are 9 T cell receptor beta chains sequenced from a single sample in a study of monozygotic twins with inflammatory bowel disease. Each CDR3 protein gets one entry in TCRdb, which reprocessed the 5' RACE reads and gives no DNA. The ten top clones account for 2% to 2.5%, within a sample of around 410,000 distinct CDR3 sequences. Sequencing was performed on blood. The receptors were gathered from a human donor with ulcerative colitis or Crohn's disease, or a healthy co-twin of an affected twin (not recorded which).

The chain carries TRBV9 and TRBJ1-1. The CDR3 loop spans 15 amino acids. CDR1 and CDR2 from the germline V gene are SGDLS and YYNGEE. The CDR3: CASSVVWGMNTEAFF.

This chain connects TRBV10-3 to TRBJ2-2; without DNA, the TCRdb call of TRBD1 cannot be checked. From germline, CDR1 is ENHRY and CDR2 SYGVKD. CDR3 length: 14 residues. The CDR3 spells CATRTGSSTGELFF.

The chain is built from TRBV19 and TRBJ2-2; lacking DNA, the TRBD1 call made by TCRdb goes unchecked. CDR1 LNHDA and CDR2 SQIVND come from the germline V gene (reference sequence). This CDR3 contains 14 residues. Here the CDR3 reads CASSGTANTGELFF.

This chain connects TRBV2 to TRBJ2-1. Germline loops: CDR1 SNHLY, CDR2 FYNNEI. The CDR3 spans 15 residues. The CDR3 loop is CASSEEESSYNEQFF.

The chain employs TRBV6-6 and TRBJ2-7; TCRdb selects TRBD2, and the lack of DNA leaves this call unchecked. The CDR3 runs 13 residues. Per germline, CDR1 MNHNY and CDR2 SVGAGI (reference sequence). The chain's CDR3 is CASGTSETYEQYF.

V usage is TRBV20-1 and J usage is TRBJ2-3; with no DNA, the TCRdb D assignment of TRBD1 cannot be verified. The germline CDR1 and CDR2 sequences are DFQATT and SNEGSKA (reference sequence). This CDR3 spans 15 amino acids. The CDR3 spells CSATSGTGQTDTQYF.

The chain recombines TRBV9 with TRBJ1-1; TCRdb returns TRBD1, unconfirmable since there is no DNA. This CDR3 contains 18 residues. Germline CDR1 and CDR2: SGDLS and YYNGEE. The CDR3 region is CASSAYPGQTYQGTEAFF.

The chain has TRBV10-3 and TRBJ1-3. This CDR3 has 14 residues. Germline CDR1 and CDR2: ENHRY and SYGVKD. The CDR3 protein is CAISDETSGNTIYF.

This chain uses TRBV5-1 with TRBJ2-7; without DNA, the TCRdb call of TRBD1 cannot be checked. Per germline, CDR1 SGHRS and CDR2 YFSETQ. This CDR3 contains 13 residues. The CDR3: CASTKGESYEQYF.